This T cell receptor beta chain came from a study of T cell responses to AZD1222 COVID-19 vaccine. This table comes from immunoSEQ multiplex PCR, and its TCRdb copy is limited to in-frame clones, with some not included. Here the sample spans under 70,000 clones, more than 65% being singletons. The CDR3 has 14 amino acids. V dropped 5 bases and J dropped 0 bases, with 11 bases sitting between them. Germline values: CDR1 SGHVS, CDR2 FNYEAQ. The sample consisted of peripheral blood, taken on day 0 of MenACWY control vaccination. V is TRBV7-6 and J is TRBJ2-7; TRBD1 might be the D (6 bases). The sequence derives from an adult in good health. The CDR3 DNA reads as TGTGCCAGCAGCCCCCGGGACAACTCCTACGAGCAGTACTTC. This gives the protein CASSPRDNSYEQYF.